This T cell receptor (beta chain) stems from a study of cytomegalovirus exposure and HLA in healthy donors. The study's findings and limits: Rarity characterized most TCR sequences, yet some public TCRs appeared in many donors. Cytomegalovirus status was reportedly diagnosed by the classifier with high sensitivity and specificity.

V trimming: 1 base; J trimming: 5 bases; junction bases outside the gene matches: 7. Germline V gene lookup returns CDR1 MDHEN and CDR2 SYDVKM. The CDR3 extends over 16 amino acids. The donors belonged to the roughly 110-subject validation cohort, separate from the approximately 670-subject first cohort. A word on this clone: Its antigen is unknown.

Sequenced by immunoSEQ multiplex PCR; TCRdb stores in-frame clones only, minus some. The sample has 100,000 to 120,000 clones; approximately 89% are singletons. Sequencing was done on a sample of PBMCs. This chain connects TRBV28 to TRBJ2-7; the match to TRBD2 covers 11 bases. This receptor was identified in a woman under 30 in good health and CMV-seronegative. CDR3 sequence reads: CASSLLTSGIGDEQYF. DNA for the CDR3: TGTGCCAGCAGTTTATTGACTAGCGGGATTGGCGACGAGCAGTACTTC.